Given below is one T cell receptor (beta chain) in context. This sample is drawn from a study of T cell changes during pregnancy in multiple sclerosis. V gave up 3 bases and J gave up 6 bases; unmatched junction bases: 5. In germline, CDR1 is LNHNV, CDR2 YYDKDF (reference sequence). The CDR3 is 14 residues long. This table comes from immunoSEQ multiplex PCR, and its TCRdb copy is limited to in-frame clones, with some not included. Among more than 25,000 clones listed, about nine tenths were seen once. The sequence was obtained from a female donor in good health, enrolled as a control in a pregnancy study. The sample in question was CD8+ T cells from peripheral blood mononuclear cells, obtained in the second trimester of pregnancy. V gene TRBV15 combines with J gene TRBJ1-2; 9 positions agree with TRBD1. The DNA for the CDR3 is TGTGCCACCAGCAGTCGGGGGACAGGGAATGGCTACACCTTC. This codes for CATSSRGTGNGYTF.